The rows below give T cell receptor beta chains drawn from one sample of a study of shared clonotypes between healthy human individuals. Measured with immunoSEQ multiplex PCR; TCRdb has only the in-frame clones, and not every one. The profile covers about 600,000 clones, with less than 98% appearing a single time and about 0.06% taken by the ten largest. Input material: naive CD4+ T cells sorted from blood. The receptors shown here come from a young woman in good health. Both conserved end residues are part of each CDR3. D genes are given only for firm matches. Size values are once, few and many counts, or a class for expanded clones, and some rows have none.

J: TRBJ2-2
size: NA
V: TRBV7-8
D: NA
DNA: TGTGCCAGCAGCTTAGTATTAAGTACCGGGGAGCTGTTTTTT
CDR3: CASSLVLSTGELFF

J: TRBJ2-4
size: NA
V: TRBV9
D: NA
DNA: TGTGCCAGCAGCGACCTTGAGGGCATTCAGTACTTC
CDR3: CASSDLEGIQYF

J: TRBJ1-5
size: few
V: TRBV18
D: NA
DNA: TGTGCCAGCTCACCACCGGGGACGGGAAATCAGCCCCAGCATTTT
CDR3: CASSPPGTGNQPQHF

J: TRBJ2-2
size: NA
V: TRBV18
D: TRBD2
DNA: TGTGCCAGCTCACAGAGGACTAGCGGGATGAACACCGGGGAGCTGTTTTTT
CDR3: CASSQRTSGMNTGELFF

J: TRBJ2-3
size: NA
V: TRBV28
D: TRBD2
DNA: TGTGCCAGCAGTAAAGGACTAGCGGGAGTGGCAGATACGCAGTATTTT
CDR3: CASSKGLAGVADTQYF

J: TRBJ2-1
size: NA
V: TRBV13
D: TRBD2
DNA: TGTGCCAGCAGCTTAGGACTAGCGGGATACTACAATGAGCAGTTCTTC
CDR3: CASSLGLAGYYNEQFF

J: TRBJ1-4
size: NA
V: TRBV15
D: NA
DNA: TGTGCCACCAGCAGAGATCCGGGCAGAACTAATGAAAAACTGTTTTTT
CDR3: CATSRDPGRTNEKLFF

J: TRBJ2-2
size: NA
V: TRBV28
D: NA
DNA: TGTGCCAGCAAGGCAGGGCCCAGCGCCGGGGAGCTGTTTTTT
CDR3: CASKAGPSAGELFF

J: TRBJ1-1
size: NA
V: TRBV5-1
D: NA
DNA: TGCGCCAGCAGAGGCAGGACTGACACTGAAGCTTTCTTT
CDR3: CASRGRTDTEAFF

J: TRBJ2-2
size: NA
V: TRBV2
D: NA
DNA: TGTGCCAGCAGTGAACAACTAGCCTCCGGGGAGCTGTTTTTT
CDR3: CASSEQLASGELFF

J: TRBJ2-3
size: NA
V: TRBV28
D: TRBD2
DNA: TGTGCCAGCAGTTTAGGGCTAGCGGAGAACACAGATACGCAGTATTTT
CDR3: CASSLGLAENTDTQYF

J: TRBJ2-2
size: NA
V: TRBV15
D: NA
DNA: TGTGCCACCAGCAGAGATCTCGCGGGGTCGTACACCGGGGAGCTGTTTTTT
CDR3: CATSRDLAGSYTGELFF

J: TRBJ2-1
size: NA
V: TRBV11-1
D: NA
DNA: TGTGCCAGCAGCTTAGCTACAGAGTACAATGAGCAGTTCTTC
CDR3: CASSLATEYNEQFF

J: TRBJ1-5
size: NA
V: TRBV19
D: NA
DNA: TGTGCCAGTAGTGTGGCGGGCAATCAGCCCCAGCATTTT
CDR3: CASSVAGNQPQHF

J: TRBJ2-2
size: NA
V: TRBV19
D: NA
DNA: TGTGCCAGTAGTATGGGGGCCAGGAACACCGGGGAGCTGTTTTTT
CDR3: CASSMGARNTGELFF

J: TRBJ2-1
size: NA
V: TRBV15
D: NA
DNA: TGTGCCACCAGCAGGCTGGAGGGCTCCTACAATGAGCAGTTCTTC
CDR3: CATSRLEGSYNEQFF

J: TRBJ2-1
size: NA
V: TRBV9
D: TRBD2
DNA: TGTGCCAGCAGCGTTGCCGGGACTATATCCCAGAATGAGCAGTTCTTC
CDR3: CASSVAGTISQNEQFF

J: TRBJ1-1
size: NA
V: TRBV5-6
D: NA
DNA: TGTGCCAGTTCGACTCGGGGGCACCTCACTGAAGCTTTCTTT
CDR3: CASSTRGHLTEAFF

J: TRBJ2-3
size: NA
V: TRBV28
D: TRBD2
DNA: TGTGCCAGCAGTAGAAGCGGGAGGGCCCGACCAGATACGCAGTATTTT
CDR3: CASSRSGRARPDTQYF

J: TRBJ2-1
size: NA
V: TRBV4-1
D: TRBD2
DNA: TGCGCCAGCAGCCAGGGGGGACTACGCTTTTTCCATGAGCAGTTCTTC
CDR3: CASSQGGLRFFHEQFF

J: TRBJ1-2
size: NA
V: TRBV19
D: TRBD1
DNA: TGTGCCGTGGCTCCTCAGGGGGCGGACTATGGCTACACCTTC
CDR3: CAVAPQGADYGYTF

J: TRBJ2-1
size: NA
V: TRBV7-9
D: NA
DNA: TGTGCCAGCAGCTTATACCCTCCGGGACCCCGCGGGGACAATGAGCAGTTCTTC
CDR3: CASSLYPPGPRGDNEQFF

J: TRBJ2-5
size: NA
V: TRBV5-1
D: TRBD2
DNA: TGCGCCAGCAGCTTGGGACTAGCGGAGAACCAAGAGACCCAGTACTTC
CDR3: CASSLGLAENQETQYF

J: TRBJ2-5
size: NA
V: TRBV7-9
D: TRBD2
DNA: TGTGCCAGCAGCAAAAGGGGAGCGGGGGCCCGAGAGACCCAGTACTTC
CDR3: CASSKRGAGARETQYF

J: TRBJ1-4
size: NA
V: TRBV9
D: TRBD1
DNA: TGTGCCAGCAGCCCCAGACAGGGGGCGGCTAATGAAAAACTGTTTTTT
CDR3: CASSPRQGAANEKLFF

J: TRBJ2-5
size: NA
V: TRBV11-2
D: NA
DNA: TGTGCCAGCAGCATACAGGGCCCGGAGACCCAGTACTTC
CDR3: CASSIQGPETQYF

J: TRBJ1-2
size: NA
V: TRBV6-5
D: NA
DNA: TGTGCCAGCACCCCCGAGGTCGGGTTCTATGGCTACACCTTC
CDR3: CASTPEVGFYGYTF

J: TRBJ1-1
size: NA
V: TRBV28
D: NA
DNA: TGTGCCAGCAGTTTAAGTTTCCAGGCAAGTTCCCACTCTGAAGCTTTCTTT
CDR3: CASSLSFQASSHSEAFF

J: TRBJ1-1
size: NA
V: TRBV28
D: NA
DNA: TGTGCCAGCACCACAGTCCCCAGGAACACTGAAGCTTTCTTT
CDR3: CASTTVPRNTEAFF

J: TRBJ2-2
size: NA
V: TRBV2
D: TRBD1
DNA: TGTGCCAGCAGCCGACAGGGGATGGTAACCGGGGAGCTGTTTTTT
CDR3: CASSRQGMVTGELFF

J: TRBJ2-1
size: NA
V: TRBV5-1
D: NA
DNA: TGCGCCAGCAGCTTGGCCACCTACAATGAGCAGTTCTTC
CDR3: CASSLATYNEQFF

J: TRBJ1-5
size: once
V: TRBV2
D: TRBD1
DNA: TGTGCCAGCAGCGACAGGGGGGGCAATCAGCCCCAGCATTTT
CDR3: CASSDRGGNQPQHF

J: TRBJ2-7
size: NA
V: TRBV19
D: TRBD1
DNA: TGTGCCAGTAGTGTCCCGGGACAGGGGTCCTACGAGCAGTACTTC
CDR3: CASSVPGQGSYEQYF

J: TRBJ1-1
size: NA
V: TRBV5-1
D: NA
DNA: TGCGCCAGCAGCCCCTCCGGGACTTACACTGAAGCTTTCTTT
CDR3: CASSPSGTYTEAFF

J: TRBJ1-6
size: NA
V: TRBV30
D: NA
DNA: TGTGCCTGGAGTGGGTCGGCCCTCTATAATTCACCCCTCCACTTT
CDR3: CAWSGSALYNSPLHF

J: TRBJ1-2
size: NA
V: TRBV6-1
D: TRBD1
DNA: TGTGCCAGCAGTGACACAGGGGGCGACGGCTATGGCTACACCTTC
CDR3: CASSDTGGDGYGYTF

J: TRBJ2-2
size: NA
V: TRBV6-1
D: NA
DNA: TGTGCCAGCAGTGGACGCCCCCTACCCGGGGAGCTGTTTTTT
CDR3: CASSGRPLPGELFF

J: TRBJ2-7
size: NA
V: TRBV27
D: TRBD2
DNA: TGTGCCAGCAGTTTAATTGGTGTTAGCGGGAAGAGGTACGAGCAGTACTTC
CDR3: CASSLIGVSGKRYEQYF

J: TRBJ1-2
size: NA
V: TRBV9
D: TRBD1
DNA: TGTGCCAGCAGCGACACGAAACGTCCGGGACAGTTAAACTATGGCTACACCTTC
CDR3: CASSDTKRPGQLNYGYTF

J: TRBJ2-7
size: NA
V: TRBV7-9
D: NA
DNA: TGTGCCAGCAGTCAATTCCTGGCAGAAAAGGGATACGAGCAGTACTTC
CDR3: CASSQFLAEKGYEQYF

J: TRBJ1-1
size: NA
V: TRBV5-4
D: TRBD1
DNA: TGTGCCAGCAGCTTTCGGACAGGGAACACTGAAGCTTTCTTT
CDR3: CASSFRTGNTEAFF

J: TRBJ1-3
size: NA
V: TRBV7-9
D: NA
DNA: TGTGCCAGCAGCCCCGACTCAGGGGTAATACGCCGAAACACCATATATTTT
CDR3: CASSPDSGVIRRNTIYF

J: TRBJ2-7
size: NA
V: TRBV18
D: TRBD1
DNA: TGTGCCAGCTCACAAGCCCGGGACAGATACGAGCAGTACTTC
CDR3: CASSQARDRYEQYF

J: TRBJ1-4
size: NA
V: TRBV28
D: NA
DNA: TGTGCCAGCAGTTTACAGGGACCTAATGAAAAACTGTTTTTT
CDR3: CASSLQGPNEKLFF

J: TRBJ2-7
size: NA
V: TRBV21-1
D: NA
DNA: TGTGCCAGCGCTCGTCAGAACACCTACGAGCAGTACTTC
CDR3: CASARQNTYEQYF

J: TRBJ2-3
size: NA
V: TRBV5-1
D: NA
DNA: TGCGCCAGCAGCTTGCGTCAGGGTCTAGATACGCAGTATTTT
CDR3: CASSLRQGLDTQYF